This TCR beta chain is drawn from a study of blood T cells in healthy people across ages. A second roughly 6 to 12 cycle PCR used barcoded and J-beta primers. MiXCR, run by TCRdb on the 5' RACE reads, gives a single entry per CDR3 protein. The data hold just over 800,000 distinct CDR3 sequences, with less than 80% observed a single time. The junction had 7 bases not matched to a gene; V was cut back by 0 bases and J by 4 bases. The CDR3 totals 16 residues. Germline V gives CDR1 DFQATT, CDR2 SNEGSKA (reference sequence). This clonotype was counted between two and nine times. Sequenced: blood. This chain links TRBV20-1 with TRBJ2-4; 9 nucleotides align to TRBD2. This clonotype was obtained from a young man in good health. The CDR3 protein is CSAREVAGAAKNIQYF. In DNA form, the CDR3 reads TGCAGTGCTAGAGAGGTAGCGGGGGCTGCAAAAAACATTCAGTACTTC.